A selection of T cell receptor beta chains follows, all from one sample in a study of blood T cell repertoires in COVID-19. Measured with immunoSEQ multiplex PCR; TCRdb has only the in-frame clones, and not every one. This repertoire shows hundreds of thousands of clones, approximately 86% found once; its top ten account for about 2.2%. The sample comprised peripheral blood. These receptors were obtained from a woman aged 25 to 39 who had recovered from COVID-19. CDR3s include the opening cysteine and the closing phenylalanine or tryptophan. The D gene is left open where the match is weak. Clone sizes are given selectively: once, few, many, or a class where the clone is expanded.

d_call	clone_size	v_call	j_call	cdr3_aa	cdr3_nt
TRBD2	.	TRBV30	TRBJ2-1	CAWSELAGWNEQFF	TGTGCCTGGAGTGAACTAGCGGGGTGGAATGAGCAGTTCTTC
TRBD2	.	TRBV27	TRBJ2-5	CASSLSPLLAAQETQYF	TGTGCCAGCAGTTTATCGCCCCTACTAGCGGCCCAAGAGACCCAGTACTTC
.	few	TRBV30	TRBJ2-7	CAWNQGNGPYEQYF	TGTGCCTGGAATCAGGGTAACGGACCCTACGAGCAGTACTTC
.	few	TRBV14	TRBJ2-3	CASSLQGTDTQYF	TGTGCCAGCAGCCTTCAGGGCACAGATACGCAGTATTTT
.	.	TRBV29-1	TRBJ2-5	CSVRESGRQETQYF	TGCAGCGTCCGGGAAAGCGGTCGACAAGAGACCCAGTACTTC
TRBD2	.	TRBV4-3	TRBJ2-5	CASSQEVAGDQETQYF	TGCGCCAGCAGCCAAGAGGTAGCGGGAGACCAAGAGACCCAGTACTTC
.	.	TRBV19	TRBJ2-5	CASSSGGPALETQYF	TGTGCCAGTAGTAGCGGAGGCCCGGCTTTGGAGACCCAGTACTTC
.	.	TRBV7-9	TRBJ2-1	CASSLIADEQFF	TGTGCCAGCAGCTTAATTGCGGATGAGCAGTTCTTC
.	.	TRBV9	TRBJ2-5	CASSVAGTHQETQYF	TGTGCCAGCAGCGTAGCTGGGACACACCAAGAGACCCAGTACTTC
.	.	TRBV6-2/TRBV6-3	TRBJ2-1	CASSSGGWPYNEQFF	TGTGCCAGCAGTTCTGGAGGCTGGCCTTACAATGAGCAGTTCTTC
.	.	TRBV6-5	TRBJ2-1	CASRGFSYNEQFF	TGTGCCTCTCGGGGTTTCTCCTACAATGAGCAGTTCTTC
TRBD2	.	TRBV5-3	TRBJ2-7	CARSSYFSGTSVTSYEQYF	TGTGCCAGAAGCTCGTATTTCTCCGGGACTAGCGTTACCTCCTACGAGCAGTACTTC
TRBD1	.	TRBV7-6	TRBJ2-7	CASSAVSGGSYEQYF	TGTGCCAGCAGCGCGGTGTCAGGGGGCTCCTACGAGCAGTACTTC
TRBD1	.	TRBV7-9	TRBJ1-1	CASSVWTGENTEAFF	TGTGCCAGCAGCGTATGGACAGGGGAGAACACTGAAGCTTTCTTT
TRBD2	.	TRBV27	TRBJ2-1	CASSLLGLAGGNEQFF	TGTGCCAGCAGTTTATTGGGACTAGCGGGAGGCAATGAGCAGTTCTTC
TRBD2	.	TRBV5-1	TRBJ2-3	CASSLWSSAGGSDTQYF	TGCGCCAGCAGCCTATGGAGCTCCGCGGGAGGATCAGATACGCAGTATTTT
TRBD1	.	TRBV6-5	TRBJ1-1	CATGTGGTEAFF	TGTGCCACCGGGACAGGCGGAACTGAAGCTTTCTTT
TRBD1	.	TRBV25-1	TRBJ2-4	CASSESYRGDIQYF	TGTGCCAGCAGTGAATCCTACAGGGGTGACATTCAGTACTTC
TRBD2	.	TRBV11-2	TRBJ2-7	CASSSRLAGDQYRYF	TGTGCCAGCAGCTCCCGACTAGCGGGAGACCAGTATCGGTACTTC
.	.	TRBV4-1	TRBJ2-7	CASSQGRQITYEQYF	TGCGCCAGCAGCCAAGGGAGACAGATTACCTACGAGCAGTACTTC
TRBD1	.	TRBV6-5	TRBJ1-1	CASSSDRAEAFF	TGTGCCAGCAGTTCGGACAGGGCTGAAGCTTTCTTT
.	once	TRBV19	TRBJ1-1	CASSMGGAGVNTEAFF	TGTGCCAGTAGTATGGGAGGGGCTGGGGTAAACACTGAAGCTTTCTTT
.	.	TRBV6-2/TRBV6-3	TRBJ2-7	CASSPDTPYEQYF	TGTGCCAGCAGCCCAGACACCCCCTACGAGCAGTACTTC
.	.	TRBV5-5	TRBJ1-2	CASSLSRAGYTF	TGTGCCAGCAGCTTGTCGAGGGCCGGCTACACCTTC
TRBD2	.	TRBV5-4	TRBJ2-3	CASGGGREGTDTQYF	TGTGCCAGCGGGGGTGGACGGGAGGGCACAGATACGCAGTATTTT
.	.	TRBV5-1	TRBJ1-1	CASRLGGETEAFF	TGCGCCAGCAGATTGGGGGGCGAAACTGAAGCTTTCTTT
TRBD1	.	TRBV6-4	TRBJ2-6	CASSQQGTGANVLTF	TGTGCCAGCAGCCAACAGGGGACTGGGGCCAACGTCCTGACTTTC
.	.	TRBV11-3	TRBJ2-7	CASSPGHSYEQYF	TGTGCCAGCAGCCCGGGACACTCCTACGAGCAGTACTTC
TRBD1	.	TRBV6-5	TRBJ1-5	CASTSGTGDQPQHF	TGTGCCAGCACCAGCGGGACAGGCGATCAGCCCCAGCATTTT
TRBD2	.	TRBV6-5	TRBJ2-1	CASSQSGGGYNEQFF	TGTGCCAGCAGTCAGAGCGGGGGGGGCTACAATGAGCAGTTCTTC
TRBD2	.	TRBV28	TRBJ2-7	CASSFILAGDSYEQYF	TGTGCCAGCAGTTTTATTCTAGCGGGGGACTCCTACGAGCAGTACTTC
.	few	TRBV4-1	TRBJ2-3	CASSQDETAPGVADTQYF	TGCGCCAGCAGCCAAGACGAGACGGCACCGGGGGTCGCAGATACGCAGTATTTT
.	once	TRBV14	TRBJ2-7	CASSQVGSAARQYF	TGTGCCAGCAGCCAAGTGGGGAGTGCCGCTCGGCAGTACTTC
.	few	TRBV7-9	TRBJ2-3	CASSSPPQRNTDTQYF	TGTGCCAGCAGCTCACCCCCCCAGCGGAATACAGATACGCAGTATTTT
.	.	TRBV10-3	TRBJ1-6	CAISERGDSPLHF	TGTGCCATCAGTGAGCGGGGAGATTCACCCCTCCACTTT
TRBD2	many	TRBV19	TRBJ2-1	CASSAGTRGGEQFF	TGTGCCAGTAGCGCCGGGACTAGGGGCGGTGAGCAGTTCTTC
.	few	TRBV2	TRBJ2-2	CASSEGPLQASGGELFF	TGTGCCAGCAGTGAAGGCCCCCTCCAAGCGTCGGGCGGGGAGCTGTTTTTT
TRBD2	few	TRBV11-2	TRBJ2-3	CASSLRDGGRTDTQYF	TGTGCCAGCAGTCTTAGAGATGGCGGGAGAACAGATACGCAGTATTTT
.	.	TRBV4-3	TRBJ2-3	CASSQDVGMSQYF	TGCGCCAGCAGCCAAGATGTCGGGATGTCGCAGTATTTT
.	few	TRBV4-1	TRBJ2-7	CASSPRPASSYEQYF	TGCGCCAGCAGCCCCCGCCCCGCTAGCTCCTACGAGCAGTACTTC
.	many	TRBV5-4	TRBJ2-7	CASSSPRSGTYEQYF	TGTGCCAGCAGCTCCCCCAGGAGCGGAACCTACGAGCAGTACTTC
.	.	TRBV3-1/TRBV3-2	TRBJ2-7	CASSQDRTATYEQYF	TGTGCCAGCAGCCAAGATAGGACAGCGACCTACGAGCAGTACTTC
.	.	TRBV4-1	TRBJ1-1	CASSSRTVNTEAFF	TGCGCCAGCAGCTCAAGGACAGTAAACACTGAAGCTTTCTTT
TRBD1	.	TRBV6-6	TRBJ2-7	CASRPDGQGSYEQYF	TGTGCCAGCAGGCCTGACGGACAGGGTTCCTACGAGCAGTACTTC
.	.	TRBV10-3	TRBJ1-2	CAIRDPPAREAYTF	TGTGCCATCAGGGACCCACCGGCCAGGGAAGCCTACACCTTC
TRBD1	.	TRBV5-6	TRBJ2-5	CASSSTGGKTQYF	TGTGCCAGCAGCTCCACAGGGGGAAAGACCCAGTACTTC
.	.	TRBV28	TRBJ2-3	CASSLGTDTQYF	TGTGCCAGCAGTCTAGGCACAGATACGCAGTATTTT